The rows below give T cell receptor beta chains drawn from one sample of a study of T cell responses to AZD1222 COVID-19 vaccine. The protocol was immunoSEQ multiplex PCR, while the TCRdb copy is restricted to in-frame clones and leaves out a portion. Among 150,000 to 190,000 clones listed, approximately 90% were seen once. This sample comprised peripheral blood, obtained after recovery from COVID-19. The receptor set was obtained from an adult who had recovered from COVID-19. CDR3s include the opening cysteine and the closing phenylalanine or tryptophan. A D gene is named only where the DNA matches it firmly. Not all rows give a size; the values are once, few, many and, for expanded clones, a class.

j_call clone_size d_call cdr3_length v_call cdr3_aa cdr3_nt
TRBJ2-1 - - 15 TRBV27 CASSYRSGSYNEQFF TGTGCCAGCAGTTACCGTAGCGGCTCCTACAATGAGCAGTTCTTC
TRBJ1-5 - TRBD1 14 TRBV6-5 CASSKQGTNQPQHF TGTGCCAGCAGCAAACAGGGGACAAATCAGCCCCAGCATTTT
TRBJ1-1 - TRBD1 14 TRBV6-6 CASSFSPGGPEAFF TGTGCCAGCAGTTTTTCCCCAGGGGGCCCTGAAGCTTTCTTT
TRBJ1-5 - - 15 TRBV6-5 CASRKGQTSNQPQHF TGTGCCAGTCGAAAAGGACAGACTAGCAATCAGCCCCAGCATTTT
TRBJ2-2 - TRBD2 18 TRBV5-1 CASSPRTSGRAHTGELFF TGCGCCAGCAGCCCCAGGACTAGCGGGAGGGCCCACACCGGGGAGCTGTTTTTT
TRBJ2-2 - TRBD1 16 TRBV11-2 CASSSETGANTGELFF TGTGCCAGCAGCTCCGAGACAGGGGCCAACACCGGGGAGCTGTTTTTT
TRBJ2-3 - - 16 TRBV7-8 CASSPGGGASTDTQYF TGTGCCAGCAGCCCCGGAGGGGGGGCAAGCACAGATACGCAGTATTTT
TRBJ1-2 - - 13 TRBV5-5 CASSTGQGSGYTF TGTGCCAGCAGCACGGGACAAGGGAGCGGCTACACCTTC
TRBJ2-1 - - 14 TRBV2 CASRQGGAHNEQFF TGTGCCAGCAGGCAGGGGGGAGCCCACAATGAGCAGTTCTTC
TRBJ1-2 few TRBD1 16 TRBV28 CASSTTGGDRSYGYTF TGTGCCAGCAGTACCACGGGGGGGGACAGGAGCTATGGCTACACCTTC
TRBJ1-2 - - 15 TRBV5-1 CASSLEGHAFYGYTF TGCGCCAGCAGCTTGGAAGGACACGCTTTCTATGGCTACACCTTC
TRBJ2-2 - - 15 TRBV28 CASSLSTHSIGELFF TGTGCCAGCAGTTTATCGACCCATAGTATAGGGGAGCTGTTTTTT
TRBJ1-1 - - 13 TRBV18 CASSPGLNTEAFF TGTGCCAGCTCACCAGGGTTGAACACTGAAGCTTTCTTT
TRBJ1-5 few - 14 TRBV5-6 CASSLEQSGQPQHF TGTGCCAGCAGCTTGGAACAGTCGGGGCAGCCCCAGCATTTT
TRBJ2-3 - - 16 TRBV12-5 CASGLVRDPLPDTQYF TGTGCTAGTGGTTTGGTCCGGGACCCCTTGCCAGATACGCAGTATTTT
TRBJ2-1 - - 13 TRBV29-1 CSVGGLTYNEQFF TGCAGCGTAGGGGGACTTACCTACAATGAGCAGTTCTTC
TRBJ1-1 once TRBD1 15 TRBV6-5 CASSYSITGGTEAFF TGTGCCAGCAGTTACTCCATAACAGGGGGCACTGAAGCTTTCTTT
TRBJ1-5 few - 15 TRBV28 CASTPYRDYNQPQHF TGTGCCAGCACCCCATACCGGGACTACAATCAGCCCCAGCATTTT